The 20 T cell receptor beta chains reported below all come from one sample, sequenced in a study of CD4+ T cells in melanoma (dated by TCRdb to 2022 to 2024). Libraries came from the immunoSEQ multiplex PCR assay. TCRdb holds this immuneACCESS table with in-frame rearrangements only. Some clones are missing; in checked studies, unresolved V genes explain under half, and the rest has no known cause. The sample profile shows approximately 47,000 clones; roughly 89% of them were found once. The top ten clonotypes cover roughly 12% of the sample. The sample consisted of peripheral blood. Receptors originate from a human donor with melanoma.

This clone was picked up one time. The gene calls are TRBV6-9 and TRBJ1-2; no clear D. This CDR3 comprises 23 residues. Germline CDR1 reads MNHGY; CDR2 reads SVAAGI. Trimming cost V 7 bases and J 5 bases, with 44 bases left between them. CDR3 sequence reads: CASITSGGLARSGPGLIFYGYTF. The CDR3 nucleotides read TGTGCCAGCATAACTTCCGGAGGGTTGGCCCGGTCCGGGCCTGGCCTAATCTTTTATGGCTACACCTTC.

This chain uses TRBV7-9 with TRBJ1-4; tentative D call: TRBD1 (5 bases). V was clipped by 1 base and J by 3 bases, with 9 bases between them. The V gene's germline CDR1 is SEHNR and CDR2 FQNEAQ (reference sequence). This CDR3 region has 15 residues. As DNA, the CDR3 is TGTGCCAGCAGCTTAGTAAGGGGCCCTAATGAAAAACTGTTTTTT. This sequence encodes CASSLVRGPNEKLFF.

The DNA of the CDR3 is TGCAGTGCTGGGGGTTCCTACGAGCAGTACTTC. Translating gives CSAGGSYEQYF. The chain is built from TRBV20-1 and TRBJ2-7; perhaps D is TRBD1 or TRBD2 (5 bases each). Germline CDR1 is DFQATT and CDR2 is SNEGSKA (reference sequence). CDR3 length equals 11 residues. Trimming cost V 5 bases and J 1 base, with 6 bases left between them.

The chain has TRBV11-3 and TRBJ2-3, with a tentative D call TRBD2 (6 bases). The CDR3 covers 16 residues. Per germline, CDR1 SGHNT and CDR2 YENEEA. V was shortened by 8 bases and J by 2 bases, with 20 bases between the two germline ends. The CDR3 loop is CASALGRDLLTDTQYF. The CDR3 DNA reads TGTGCCAGCGCCCTTGGCCGGGACTTACTCACAGATACGCAGTATTTT. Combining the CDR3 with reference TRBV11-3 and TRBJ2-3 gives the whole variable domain EAGVVQSPRYKIIEKKQPVAFWCNPISGHNTLYWYLQNLGQGPELLIRYENEEAVDDSQLPKDRFSAERLKGVDSTLKIQPAELGDSAVYLCASALGRDLLTDTQYFGPGTRLTVL.

The CDR3 DNA sequence: TGTGCCAGCAGCTTAGGGGACGGACAGGGCTCTGGAAACACCATATATTTT. Translating gives CASSLGDGQGSGNTIYF. The genes are TRBV7-6 and TRBJ1-3, with 8 bases matching TRBD1. Germline CDR1 and CDR2: SGHVS and FNYEAQ. V lost 1 base, J lost 0 bases, and 5 bases stayed unmatched. CDR3 length equals 17 residues.

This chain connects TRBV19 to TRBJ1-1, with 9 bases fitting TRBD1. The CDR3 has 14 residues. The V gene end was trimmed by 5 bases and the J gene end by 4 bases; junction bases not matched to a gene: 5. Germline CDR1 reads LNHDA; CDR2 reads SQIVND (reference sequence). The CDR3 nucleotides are TGTGCCAGTAGTCCTGGACAGGGGAGCACTGAAGCTTTCTTT. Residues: CASSPGQGSTEAFF. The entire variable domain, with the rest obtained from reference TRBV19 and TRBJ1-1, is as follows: DGGITQSPKYLFRKEGQNVTLSCEQNLNHDAMYWYRQDPGQGLRLIYYSQIVNDFQKGDIAEGYSVSREKKESFPLTVTSAQKNPTAFYLCASSPGQGSTEAFFGQGTRLTVV.

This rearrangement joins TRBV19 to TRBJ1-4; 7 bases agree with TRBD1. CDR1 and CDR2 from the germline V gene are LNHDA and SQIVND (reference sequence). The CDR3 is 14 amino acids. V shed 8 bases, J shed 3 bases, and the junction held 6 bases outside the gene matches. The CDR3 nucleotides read TGTGCCAGTCGTGGGACAGACCCTAATGAAAAACTGTTTTTT. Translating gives CASRGTDPNEKLFF.

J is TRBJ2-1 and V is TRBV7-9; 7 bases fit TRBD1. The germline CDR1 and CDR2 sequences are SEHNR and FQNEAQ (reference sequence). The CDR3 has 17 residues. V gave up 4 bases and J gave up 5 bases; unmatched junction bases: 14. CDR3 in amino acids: CASSSRRPGQSNNEQFF. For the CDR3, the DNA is TGTGCCAGCAGCTCTAGGAGACCGGGACAGAGCAACAATGAGCAGTTCTTC.

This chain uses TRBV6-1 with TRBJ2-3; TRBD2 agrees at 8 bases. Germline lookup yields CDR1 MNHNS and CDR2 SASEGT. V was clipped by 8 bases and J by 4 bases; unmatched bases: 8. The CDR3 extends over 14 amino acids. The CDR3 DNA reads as TGTGCCAGCGCCCCGGGGGGGCCGTCAGATACGCAGTATTTT. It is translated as CASAPGGPSDTQYF.

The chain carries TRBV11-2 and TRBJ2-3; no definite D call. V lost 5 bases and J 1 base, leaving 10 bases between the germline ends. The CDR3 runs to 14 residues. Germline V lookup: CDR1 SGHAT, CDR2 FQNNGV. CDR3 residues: CASSPPQGTDTQYF. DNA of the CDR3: TGTGCCAGCAGCCCACCCCAAGGCACAGATACGCAGTATTTT.

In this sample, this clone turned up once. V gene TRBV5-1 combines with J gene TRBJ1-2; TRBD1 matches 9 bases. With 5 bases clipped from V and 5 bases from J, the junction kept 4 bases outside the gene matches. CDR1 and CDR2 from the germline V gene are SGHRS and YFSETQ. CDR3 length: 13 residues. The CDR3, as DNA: TGCGCCAGCAGTACGGACAGGGGTTATGGCTACACCTTC. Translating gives CASSTDRGYGYTF.

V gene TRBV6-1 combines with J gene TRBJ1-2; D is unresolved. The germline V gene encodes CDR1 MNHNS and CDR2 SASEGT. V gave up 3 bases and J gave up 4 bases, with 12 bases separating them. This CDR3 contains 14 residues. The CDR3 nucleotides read TGTGCCAGCAGTGAGCGGGGTTTCGGCTATGGCTACACCTTC. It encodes CASSERGFGYGYTF.

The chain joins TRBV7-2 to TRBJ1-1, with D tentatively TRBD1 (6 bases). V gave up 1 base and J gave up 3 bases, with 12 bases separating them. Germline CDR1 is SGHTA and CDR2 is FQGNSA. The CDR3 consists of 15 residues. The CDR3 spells CASSLDFEGDTEAFF. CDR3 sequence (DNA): TGTGCCAGCAGCTTAGATTTTGAGGGGGACACTGAAGCTTTCTTT.

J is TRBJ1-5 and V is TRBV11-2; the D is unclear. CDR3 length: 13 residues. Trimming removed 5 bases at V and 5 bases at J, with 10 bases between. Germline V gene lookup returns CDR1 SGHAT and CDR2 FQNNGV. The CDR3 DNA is TGTGCCAGCAGCCAAACTACGGATCAGCCCCAGCATTTT. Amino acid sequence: CASSQTTDQPQHF.

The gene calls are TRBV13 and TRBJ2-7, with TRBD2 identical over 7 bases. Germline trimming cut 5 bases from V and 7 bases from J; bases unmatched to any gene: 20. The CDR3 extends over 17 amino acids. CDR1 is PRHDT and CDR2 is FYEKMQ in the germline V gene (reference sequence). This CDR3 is CASSLAPSGGGSWEQYF. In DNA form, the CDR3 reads TGTGCCAGCAGCCTCGCCCCCTCGGGCGGGGGTAGTTGGGAGCAGTACTTC. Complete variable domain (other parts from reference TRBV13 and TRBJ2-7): AAGVIQSPRHLIKEKRETATLKCYPIPRHDTVYWYQQGPGQDPQFLISFYEKMQSDKGSIPDRFSAQQFSDYHSELNMSSLELGDSALYFCASSLAPSGGGSWEQYFGPGTRLTVT.

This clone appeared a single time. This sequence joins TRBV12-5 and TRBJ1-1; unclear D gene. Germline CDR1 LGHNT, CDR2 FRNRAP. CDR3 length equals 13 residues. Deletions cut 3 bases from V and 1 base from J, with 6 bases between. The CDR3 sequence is CASGLSQNTEAFF. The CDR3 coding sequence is TGTGCTAGTGGTTTATCCCAGAACACTGAAGCTTTCTTT. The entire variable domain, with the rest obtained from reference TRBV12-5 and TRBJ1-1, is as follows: DARVTQTPRHKVTEMGQEVTMRCQPILGHNTVFWYRQTMMQGLELLAYFRNRAPLDDSGMPKDRFSAEMPDATLATLKIQPSEPRDSAVYFCASGLSQNTEAFFGQGTRLTVV.

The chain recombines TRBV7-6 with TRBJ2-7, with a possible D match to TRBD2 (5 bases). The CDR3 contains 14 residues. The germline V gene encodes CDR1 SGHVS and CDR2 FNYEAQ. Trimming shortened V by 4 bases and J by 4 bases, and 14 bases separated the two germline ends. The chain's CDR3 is CASSSARGSYEQYF. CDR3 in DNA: TGTGCCAGCAGCTCCGCTCGGGGTAGTTACGAGCAGTACTTC.

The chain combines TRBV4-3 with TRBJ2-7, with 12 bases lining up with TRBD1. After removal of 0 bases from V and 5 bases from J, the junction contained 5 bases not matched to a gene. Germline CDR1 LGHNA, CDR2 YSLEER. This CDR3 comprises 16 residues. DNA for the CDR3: TGCGCCAGCAGCCAAGAGGCGGGACAGGGGGCCAACGAGCAGTACTTC. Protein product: CASSQEAGQGANEQYF.

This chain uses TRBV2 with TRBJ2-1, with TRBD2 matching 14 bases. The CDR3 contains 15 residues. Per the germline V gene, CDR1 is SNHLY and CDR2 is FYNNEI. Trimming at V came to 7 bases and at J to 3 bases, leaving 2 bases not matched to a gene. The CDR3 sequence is CASTTSGGDYNEQFF. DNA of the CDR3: TGTGCCAGCACGACTAGCGGGGGGGACTACAATGAGCAGTTCTTC.

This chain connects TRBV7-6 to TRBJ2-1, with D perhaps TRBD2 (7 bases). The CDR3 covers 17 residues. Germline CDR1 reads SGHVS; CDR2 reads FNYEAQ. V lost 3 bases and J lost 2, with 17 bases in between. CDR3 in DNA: TGTGCCAGCAGCTTCCCCTTGGAGGGGGGGCCCTACAATGAGCAGTTCTTC. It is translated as CASSFPLEGGPYNEQFF.